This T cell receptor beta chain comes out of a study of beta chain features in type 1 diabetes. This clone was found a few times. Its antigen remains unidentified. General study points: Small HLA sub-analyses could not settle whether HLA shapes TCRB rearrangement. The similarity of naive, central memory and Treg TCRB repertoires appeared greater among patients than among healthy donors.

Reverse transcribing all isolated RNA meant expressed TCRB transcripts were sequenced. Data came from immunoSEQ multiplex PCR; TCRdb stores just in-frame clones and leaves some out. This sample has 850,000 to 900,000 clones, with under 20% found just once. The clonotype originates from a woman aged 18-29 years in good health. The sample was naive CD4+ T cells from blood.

CDR3 loop: CASSVVGGRNEQFF. CDR3 DNA: TGTGCCAGCAGCGTAGTTGGGGGGAGGAATGAGCAGTTCTTC. This chain connects TRBV9 to TRBJ2-1; possible D gene TRBD2, 6 bases. CDR3 length equals 14 residues. V lost 0 bases, J lost 7 bases, and 11 bases lay in between. In germline, CDR1 is SGDLS, CDR2 YYNGEE.